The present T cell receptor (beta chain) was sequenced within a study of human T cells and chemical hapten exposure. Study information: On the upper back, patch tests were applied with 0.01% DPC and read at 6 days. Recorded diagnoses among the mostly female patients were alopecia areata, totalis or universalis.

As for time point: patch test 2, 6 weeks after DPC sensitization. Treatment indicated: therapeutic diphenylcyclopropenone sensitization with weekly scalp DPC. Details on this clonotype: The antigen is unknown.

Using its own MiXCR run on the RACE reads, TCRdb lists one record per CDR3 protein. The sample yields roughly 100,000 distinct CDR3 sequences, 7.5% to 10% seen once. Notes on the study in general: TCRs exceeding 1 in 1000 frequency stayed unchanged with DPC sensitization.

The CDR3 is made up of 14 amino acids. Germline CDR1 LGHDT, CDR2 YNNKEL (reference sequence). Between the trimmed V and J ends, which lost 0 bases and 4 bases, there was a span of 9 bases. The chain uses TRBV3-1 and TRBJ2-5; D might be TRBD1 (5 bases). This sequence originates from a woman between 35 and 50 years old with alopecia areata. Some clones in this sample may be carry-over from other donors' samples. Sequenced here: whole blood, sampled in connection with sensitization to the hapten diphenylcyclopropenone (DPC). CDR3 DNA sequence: TGTGCCAGCAGCCAAGAGGGGCGTCGAGAGACCCAGTACTTC. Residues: CASSQEGRRETQYF.